Presented here are 24 T cell receptor beta chains from one specimen sequenced in a study of identical twins' blood T cells (dated by TCRdb to 2012 to 2014). Libraries were prepared through 5' RACE. The sequencer was an Illumina Genome Analyzer IIx. The raw public reads went through TCRdb reprocessing: fastp at Q25, MiXCR clone calling, in-frame beta chains kept. Records with the same CDR3 protein are collapsed into one entry carrying the most frequent genes and DNA. This sample is represented by 350,000 to 450,000 distinct CDR3 sequences; 25% to 35% of them were singletons. 6.1% of the sample is taken by the ten largest. The specimen was PBMCs. The source is a woman aged 18-50 years in good health.

V and J are TRBV7-2 and TRBJ2-3; D tentatively fits TRBD1 or TRBD2 (5 bases each). Trimming stripped 2 bases from V and 4 bases from J, with 7 bases between. Germline CDR1 SGHTA, CDR2 FQGNSA. CDR3 size: 13 residues. The CDR3 nucleotides are TGTGCCAGCAGCTTAATGGGGGCAGATACGCAGTATTTT. Protein sequence: CASSLMGADTQYF.

The genes are TRBV10-2 and TRBJ1-2; D unresolved. The CDR3 loop spans 12 amino acids. Looked up from germline, CDR1 is WSHSY and CDR2 is SAAADI. The ends were cut back, 5 bases at V and 7 bases at J, with 11 bases in the middle. CDR3 nucleotides: TGCGCCAGCAGTTCCAGGAATCTTGGCTACACCTTC. Its protein is CASSSRNLGYTF.

This clonotype occurred a few times. The chain combines TRBV12-5 with TRBJ1-4, with D hard to call. V was clipped by 10 bases and J by 5 bases, with 11 bases between them. The germline V gene has CDR1 LGHNT and CDR2 FRNRAP. The CDR3 is made up of 12 amino acids. In DNA form, the CDR3 reads TGTGCTACTCGTGGGGAGAATGAAAAACTGTTTTTT. It is translated as CATRGENEKLFF.

This clonotype was picked up a small number of times. The rearrangement uses TRBV6-5 and TRBJ2-7, with D perhaps given as TRBD1 or TRBD2 (5 bases each). CDR1 is MNHEY, CDR2 SVGAGI, per germline. Trimming removed 4 bases at V and 1 base at J, with 14 bases between. The CDR3 is 15 amino acids. The DNA of the CDR3 is TGTGCCAGCAGTTCCGTAGGGACCGCGTCCTACGAGCAGTACTTC. Its translation is CASSSVGTASYEQYF.

The CDR3 sequence is CASSLLYPLGGTQYF. The CDR3 DNA sequence: TGTGCCAGCAGCTTATTGTACCCTCTCGGGGGTACGCAGTATTTT. The chain has TRBV7-3 and TRBJ2-3; D perhaps matches TRBD2 (6 bases). CDR3 length equals 15 residues. The V end lost 2 bases, the J end lost 8 bases, and 17 bases lay between the germline ends. Per germline, CDR1 SGHTA and CDR2 FQGTGA.

This clonotype has just a few counts. The chain uses TRBV2 and TRBJ1-4; possible D gene TRBD1, 5 bases. Trimming took off 11 bases at V and 0 bases at J, with 13 bases between the two ends. The CDR3 contains 14 residues. The germline V gene encodes CDR1 SNHLY and CDR2 FYNNEI. CDR3 amino acids: CALDTSATNEKLFF. In DNA, the CDR3 is TGTGCCTTGGACACGTCCGCAACTAATGAAAAACTGTTTTTT.

This clonotype was counted many times. The V and J genes are TRBV20-1 and TRBJ1-2; possibly TRBD1 for D (6 bases). Germline CDR1 reads DFQATT; CDR2 reads SNEGSKA (reference sequence). CDR3 length: 13 residues. Trimming removed 6 bases from V and 5 bases from J, with 16 bases in between. CDR3 region: CSANREGRYGYTF. The CDR3 coding sequence is TGCAGTGCCAACAGGGAAGGGAGATATGGCTACACCTTC.

The rearrangement links TRBV7-2 to TRBJ1-1; D not resolved. Germline V CDR1 and CDR2: SGHTA, FQGNSA. This CDR3 region has 14 residues. With 3 bases removed from V and 1 base from J, the gap between germline ends came to 9 bases. CDR3 nucleotides: TGTGCCAGCAGCTTGATGCCCACGAACACTGAAGCTTTCTTT. Translating gives CASSLMPTNTEAFF.

This clonotype was found a few times. The chain is built from TRBV4-1 and TRBJ2-7; no reliable D call. Trimming removed 1 base from V and 0 bases from J, with 19 bases in between. Germline CDR1 and CDR2: MGHRA and YSYEKL. The CDR3 is 18 amino acids. The CDR3 here is CASSQVLLDPSSSYEQYF. The DNA for the CDR3 is TGCGCCAGCAGCCAAGTCCTCCTGGACCCTTCCAGCTCCTACGAGCAGTACTTC.

The chain couples TRBV7-2 to TRBJ1-2, with D unclear. Per the germline V gene, CDR1 is SGHTA and CDR2 is FQGNSA. The CDR3 is made up of 11 amino acids. Trimming shortened V by 7 bases and J by 4 bases, and 7 bases separated the two germline ends. The DNA for the CDR3 is TGTGCCAGCACCCGGTTCTATGGCTACACCTTC. The encoded protein is CASTRFYGYTF.

This clonotype was counted at least ten times. The V call is TRBV11-2, the J call TRBJ2-1, with a weak D call TRBD2 (6 bases). Germline loops: CDR1 SGHAT, CDR2 FQNNGV. The CDR3 is made up of 18 amino acids. The V and J ends lost 5 bases and 9 bases respectively, with 29 bases between them. The CDR3 DNA reads TGTGCCAGCAGCCTACTAGCTACTGTGCGGGAACGTCGGAGTGAGCAGTTCTTC. It yields the protein CASSLLATVRERRSEQFF.

The count of this clonotype is one. One end of the junction does not line up with germline, which may come from a read error. The gene calls are TRBV3-1 and TRBJ1-3; D is unresolved. The CDR3 sequence is 15 residues long. CDR1 LGHDT and CDR2 YNNKEL come from the germline V gene (reference sequence). CDR3 bases: TGTGTCAGCAGCCAATCAGCGGGGTCTGGAAACACCATATATTTT. Its protein is CVSSQSAGSGNTIYF. The whole variable domain, filled in from reference TRBV3-1 and TRBJ1-3, reads DTAVSQTPKYLVTQMGNDKSIKCEQNLGHDTMYWYKQDSKKFLKIMFSYNNKELIINETVPNRFSPKSPDKAHLNLHINSLELGDSAVYFCVSSQSAGSGNTIYFGEGSWLTVV.

As concerns this clonotype: One junction end does not reproduce the germline sequence, and a read error may be involved. The chain combines TRBV20-1 with TRBJ2-1; no firm D call. Germline V CDR1 and CDR2: DFQATT, SNEGSKA (reference sequence). This CDR3 spans 12 amino acids. CDR3 loop: CSARVRYNERFF. The DNA for the CDR3 is TGCAGTGCTAGGGTGCGATACAATGAGCGGTTCTTC.

The chain couples TRBV3-1 to TRBJ2-7, with 12 bases identical to TRBD1. The CDR3 consists of 16 residues. Germline loops: CDR1 LGHDT, CDR2 YNNKEL (reference sequence). Trimming removed 4 bases from V and 1 base from J; junction bases left unmatched: 5. The CDR3 DNA follows: TGTGCCAGCAGCCTGGGGACAGGGGGCTTTTCCTACGAGCAGTACTTC. Its protein product is CASSLGTGGFSYEQYF.

The sample holds a few counts of this clonotype. The chain combines TRBV7-9 with TRBJ1-4; D unresolved. The germline V gene encodes CDR1 SEHNR and CDR2 FQNEAQ (reference sequence). This CDR3 spans 15 amino acids. V was cut by 2 bases and J by 0 bases, with 7 bases left in between. The CDR3 DNA sequence: TGTGCCAGCAGCTTAATCGGGACAACTAATGAAAAACTGTTTTTT. This sequence encodes CASSLIGTTNEKLFF. The full variable domain, rest sourced from reference TRBV7-9 and TRBJ1-4, is DTGVSQNPRHKITKRGQNVTFRCDPISEHNRLYWYRQTLGQGPEFLTYFQNEAQLEKSRLLSDRFSAERPKGSFSTLEIQRTEQGDSAMYLCASSLIGTTNEKLFFGSGTQLSVL.

The table lists this clonotype with a few counts. The rearrangement links TRBV25-1 to TRBJ2-7; TRBD1 is a possible D gene (6 bases). There are 11 residues in the CDR3. Trimming took off 11 bases at V and 3 bases at J, with 11 bases between the two ends. Looked up from germline, CDR1 is MGHDK and CDR2 is SYGVNS. The CDR3 sequence is CAASRGYEQYF. The CDR3, as DNA: TGTGCCGCTTCCAGGGGCTACGAGCAGTACTTC.

J is TRBJ2-1 and V is TRBV20-1; D might be TRBD2 (6 bases). The V gene's germline CDR1 is DFQATT and CDR2 SNEGSKA (reference sequence). The CDR3 totals 12 residues. Trimming took off 3 bases at V and 7 bases at J, with 10 bases between the two ends. CDR3 loop: CSASGRGNEQFF. DNA of the CDR3: TGCAGTGCTAGCGGGAGAGGTAATGAGCAGTTCTTC.

The V gene is TRBV5-6, the J gene TRBJ2-5; a weak D match, TRBD2 (6 bases). V lost 2 bases and J 4 bases, leaving 15 bases between the germline ends. Germline CDR1 SGHDT, CDR2 YYEEEE. The CDR3 loop spans 15 amino acids. CDR3 in DNA: TGTGCCAGCAGCTTTATAAGAGGGGAGGCAGAGACCCAGTACTTC. The encoded protein is CASSFIRGEAETQYF. The entire variable domain, with the rest obtained from reference TRBV5-6 and TRBJ2-5, is as follows: DAGVTQSPTHLIKTRGQQVTLRCSPKSGHDTVSWYQQALGQGPQFIFQYYEEEERQRGNFPDRFSGHQFPNYSSELNVNALLLGDSALYLCASSFIRGEAETQYFGPGTRLLVL.

CDR3 nucleotides: TGTGCCGTCCCCGGGTCCGGAGGCGATCAGCCCCAGCATTTT. This translates into CAVPGSGGDQPQHF. The gene calls are TRBV10-3 and TRBJ1-5; D uncertain. Looked up from germline, CDR1 is ENHRY and CDR2 is SYGVKD. There are 14 residues in the CDR3. With 11 bases removed from V and 5 bases from J, the gap between germline ends came to 19 bases.

The chain couples TRBV9 to TRBJ2-1; the match to TRBD1 covers 8 bases. The ends lost 4 bases at V and 4 bases at J; junction bases unmatched: 10. Per germline, CDR1 SGDLS and CDR2 YYNGEE. The length of the CDR3 is 16 residues. CDR3 loop: CASSSHRGDLYNEQFF. For the CDR3, the DNA is TGTGCCAGCAGCTCCCACAGGGGGGATTTATACAATGAGCAGTTCTTC.

The CDR3 bases are TGTGCCAGCAGTTACCCCATCGGGGAAAGAAGCCGCACCGGGGAGCTGTTTTTT. Its translation: CASSYPIGERSRTGELFF. The genes are TRBV6-2 or TRBV6-3 and TRBJ2-2; tentatively, D is TRBD2 (5 bases). The CDR3 has 18 amino acids. The V end was cut by 2 bases, the J end by 4 bases, with 20 bases between. Germline V gene sequence: CDR1 MNHEY, CDR2 SVGEGT.

This clonotype was seen just once. A read error is possible here, since a much larger clone lies one base away. The chain recombines TRBV29-1 with TRBJ1-2; the D is unclear. Germline V gives CDR1 SQVTM, CDR2 ANQGSEA. This CDR3 spans 9 amino acids. The DNA of the CDR3 is TGCGGCGTATCCGGTGGCTACACCTTC. Translating it yields CGVSGGYTF.

A word on this clonotype: A much larger clonotype is one base distant, so this may be a read error. The chain employs TRBV12-3 or TRBV12-4 and TRBJ1-2; D unresolved. The CDR3 is made up of 11 amino acids. V shed 10 bases and J shed 7 bases, with 13 bases lying between them. CDR3 sequence (DNA): TGTGCCATAGGACGGGGAGGTGGCTACACCTTC. It translates to CAIGRGGGYTF.

V gene TRBV12-5 combines with J gene TRBJ1-1, with unresolved D. Germline V gene lookup returns CDR1 LGHNT and CDR2 FRNRAP. This CDR3 region has 13 residues. V lost 1 base and J lost 5, with 8 bases in between. This CDR3 is CASGLEVMTEAFF. The CDR3 region has the DNA TGTGCTAGTGGTTTGGAGGTAATGACTGAAGCTTTCTTT.